The rows below give T cell receptor beta chains drawn from one sample of a study of blood T cells in healthy people across ages. TCRdb re-analysed the 5' RACE reads in MiXCR, keeping a single row per CDR3 protein. The table shows 540,000 or so distinct CDR3 sequences, with under 30% occurring only once. The data also belong to a second study, concerning T cells of mothers and their children.

The sequenced sample consisted of blood. These receptors came from a boy under 18 in good health. The CDR3 runs from the conserved cysteine through the conserved F or W. Fields, in order: D gene, V gene, clone size, J gene, CDR3 DNA, CDR3 protein. A D gene is named only where the DNA matches it firmly. The size entry is marked missing in some rows and otherwise reads once, few, many or a size class.

>.|TRBV27|few|TRBJ2-1
TGTGCCAGCAGGTCAAGACTACCCAGCTCCTACAATGAGCAGTTCTTC
CASRSRLPSSYNEQFF
>.|TRBV29-1|.|TRBJ2-7
TGCAGCGCCACCACAGGATCCGAGCAGTACTTC
CSATTGSEQYF
>.|TRBV12-3/TRBV12-4|.|TRBJ1-2
TGTGCCAGCCAACCCCGCGGATGGACAGCTATGGGGGTGCTGAGTGGCTACACCTTC
CASQPRGWTAMGVLSGYTF
>.|TRBV28|.|TRBJ1-5
TGTGCCAGCAGTTCCCATGCCAGGACGAATCAGCCCCAGCATTTT
CASSSHARTNQPQHF
>TRBD1|TRBV20-1|few|TRBJ2-1
TGCAGTGCTAGAGCCAGGTTAGGGGACAGGGTCCATGAGCAGTTCTTC
CSARARLGDRVHEQFF
>.|TRBV10-3|.|TRBJ1-1
TGTGCCGTCAGTGAGTCGACTCTAGCTGAAGCTTTCTTT
CAVSESTLAEAFF
>TRBD1|TRBV6-2/TRBV6-3|.|TRBJ1-1
TGTGCCAGCAGTTACTCGGGATTGAATTCGGGGACAGGGAGATTTGAGACTGAAGCTTTCTTT
CASSYSGLNSGTGRFETEAFF
>.|TRBV20-1|.|TRBJ1-4
TGCAGTGCTAGAAGATCAGGGGTAACTAATGAAAAACTGTTTTTT
CSARRSGVTNEKLFF
>.|TRBV4-1|once|TRBJ2-7
TGCGCCAGCAGCCAAGATCCGGGTGCGGGCTACGAGCAGTACTTC
CASSQDPGAGYEQYF
>TRBD1|TRBV12-3/TRBV12-4|few|TRBJ1-1
TGTGCCAGCAGTTTTCCCGGGACAGGGGGGGCCGAAGCTTTCTTT
CASSFPGTGGAEAFF
>TRBD2|TRBV6-2/TRBV6-3|few|TRBJ2-5
TGTGCCGTAGAGCGGGAGTACCAAGAGACCCAGTACTTC
CAVEREYQETQYF
>TRBD1|TRBV2|.|TRBJ1-4
TGTGCCAGCAGCCTGGACAGGGGCGGCACTAATGAAAAACTGTTTTTT
CASSLDRGGTNEKLFF
>.|TRBV6-2/TRBV6-3|.|TRBJ2-7
TGTGCCAGCAGTTACCCCCCTTCGTACGAGCAGTACTTC
CASSYPPSYEQYF
>.|TRBV30|.|TRBJ2-3
TGTGCCTGGACGCAGGGGAGGGGAGATACGCAGTATTTT
CAWTQGRGDTQYF
>.|TRBV6-2/TRBV6-3|few|TRBJ1-2
TGTGCCAGCAGTTACCCCGACCTCCTTCAAATTAACTATGGCTACACCTTC
CASSYPDLLQINYGYTF
>.|TRBV4-3|few|TRBJ1-4
TGCGCCAGCAGCCAGACACTTGCCCAAGAAAAACTGTTTTTT
CASSQTLAQEKLFF
>.|TRBV27|.|TRBJ2-2
TGTGCCAGCAGTTACGACACCAGGGAGCTGTTTTTT
CASSYDTRELFF
>.|TRBV19|few|TRBJ2-3
TGTGCCAGTAGTACCACCGGGACGGACCACACAGATACGCAGTATTTT
CASSTTGTDHTDTQYF
>TRBD2|TRBV15|.|TRBJ2-3
TGTGCCACTAGCGGGGGCCCGAGGGATACGCAGTATTTT
CATSGGPRDTQYF
>TRBD1|TRBV11-2|.|TRBJ2-3
TGTGCCAGCAGCTTGAGGGGGACAGGGGCCACCGCGGTAGATACGCAGTATTTT
CASSLRGTGATAVDTQYF
>.|TRBV6-2/TRBV6-3|.|TRBJ1-5
TGTGCCAGCAGTTACTCGGTTTGGGGAAACGGGCATTTT
CASSYSVWGNGHF
>TRBD1|TRBV27|.|TRBJ2-7
TGTGCCAGCAGTTTATCCGCTGGGACAGCTTCCTACGAGCAGTACTTC
CASSLSAGTASYEQYF
>.|TRBV7-2|few|TRBJ2-1
TGTGCCAGCAGCTTGGCTAGCAGCGACAATGAGCAGTTCTTC
CASSLASSDNEQFF
>.|TRBV19|.|TRBJ2-3
TGTGCCAGTAGTAGTCCGGGAATGGCAGATACGCAGTATTTT
CASSSPGMADTQYF
>TRBD1|TRBV12-3/TRBV12-4|few|TRBJ2-7
TGTGCCAGCCAAACAGAGAGGGACAGGTCCAACGAGCAGTACTTC
CASQTERDRSNEQYF
>TRBD1|TRBV7-9|.|TRBJ2-3
TGTGCCAGCAGCTCAAGACAGGGGGCTATTTCAGATACGCAGTATTTT
CASSSRQGAISDTQYF
>TRBD2|TRBV29-1|few|TRBJ2-7
TGCAGCGTTGGGGCCGTAGCGGGGAGCTCCTACGAGCAGTACTTC
CSVGAVAGSSYEQYF
>TRBD1|TRBV11-2|few|TRBJ2-7
TGTGCCAGCAGCTTTCGCCGGGACAGGGGAGTGTACGAGCAGTACTTC
CASSFRRDRGVYEQYF
>.|TRBV7-9|.|TRBJ1-6
TGTGCCAACAGCTTAGAGACAAGGAGAAATTCACCCCTCCACTTT
CANSLETRRNSPLHF
>TRBD2|TRBV13|many|TRBJ2-3
TGTGCCAGCAGAAAACGGGGGGATGGCACAGATACGCAGTATTTT
CASRKRGDGTDTQYF
>TRBD2|TRBV20-1|few|TRBJ2-7
TGCAGTGCTGGAGCGGGGGCCTACGAGCAGTACTTC
CSAGAGAYEQYF
>TRBD2|TRBV5-1|.|TRBJ2-1
TGCGCCAGCAGCTTGGGTTCTAGCGGGACGGTAAATGAGCAGTTCTTC
CASSLGSSGTVNEQFF
>TRBD1|TRBV4-3|.|TRBJ1-2
TGCGCCAGCAGCCAAGCGGCGGGACAGGGTGATGGCTACACCTTC
CASSQAAGQGDGYTF
>.|TRBV20-1|.|TRBJ1-1
TGCAGTGCTAGAGATGGCCCCGGGCAGGGCACTGAAGCTTTCTTT
CSARDGPGQGTEAFF
>TRBD2|TRBV7-9|few|TRBJ2-7
TGTGCCAGCAGCTCCTCTAGCGGAGCGAGCTCCTACGAGCAGTACTTC
CASSSSSGASSYEQYF
>TRBD1|TRBV7-2|few|TRBJ2-7
TGTGCCAGCAGCTCTCCGGGACAGCCGTACGTGGAGCAGTACTTC
CASSSPGQPYVEQYF
>.|TRBV3-1|medium-sized|TRBJ2-6
TGTGCCAGCAGCCAAGATGGGGGATCTGGGGCCAACGTCCTGACTTTC
CASSQDGGSGANVLTF
>TRBD1|TRBV11-2|.|TRBJ2-7
TGTGCCAGCAGCTTAGATGTAAGGACAGGCTACGAGCAGTACTTC
CASSLDVRTGYEQYF
>.|TRBV5-1|few|TRBJ2-7
TGCGCCACCCAGGTCTACGAGCAGTACTTC
CATQVYEQYF
>.|TRBV4-3|.|TRBJ2-1
TGCGCCAGCAGCCAACAAATAGCGGCCTACAATGAGCAGTTCTTC
CASSQQIAAYNEQFF
>.|TRBV7-8|.|TRBJ2-5
TGTGCCAGCAGCTTATACCGGAGGCAAGAGACCCAGTACTTC
CASSLYRRQETQYF
>.|TRBV12-3/TRBV12-4|few|TRBJ2-3
TGTGCCAGCAGTTTAGCTGCGCGAGCAGCCCCAGATACGCAGTATTTT
CASSLAARAAPDTQYF